This T cell receptor beta chain was recorded in a study of cytomegalovirus exposure and HLA in healthy donors (dated by TCRdb to the late 2010s). Some background on the complete study: In an earlier analysis of some 550 of the donors, 276 Gb of sequence data and 117 million unique TCR beta sequences from about 180 million T cells were reported. An early release that covered about 600 HLA-typed donors contained 250 to 350 gigabases of sequencing data and roughly 84 million unique TCR sequences. Among the 398 genotyped donors, more than 70% belonged to the genetic ancestry cluster associated with self-reported Caucasian donors. The aim of the study was to test whether cataloging public T cell receptors could identify signatures of past pathogen exposure. The study profiled the T cell repertoires of under 850 subjects by immunosequencing and related them to cytomegalovirus serostatus. Along with the approximately 700-subject first cohort, a separate validation cohort of over a hundred different subjects was used. The study combined high-throughput TCR immunosequencing, statistical association of individual TCRs with disease status, and machine learning to predict cytomegalovirus infection status. A later analysis re-analyzed previously published TCR beta repertoires from 600 to 850 donors and added high-resolution HLA genotyping to study TCR occurrence patterns. The later analysis used no new phenotypic data to find candidate immune exposures, relying instead on TCR beta sequences and their occurrence across donors. An earlier analysis of 587 of the donors used high-throughput TCR beta sequencing to judge whether each TCR beta V gene segment behaved as functional or pseudogenic. Donor age, sex, ethnicity and CMV serostatus were collected together with the repertoire data. A later genetic analysis took genome-wide SNP genotypes for about 65% of the roughly 670 donors and used that subset as a discovery cohort. Every repertoire in the discovery cohort had been generated on one and the same sequencing platform. HLA typing included class I and class II loci at four-digit resolution. Typing coverage differed by locus: A, B, C, DRB1 and DQB1 were typed in about 620-630 donors, DQA1 in approximately 520, DPA1 in approximately 610, and DPB1 in 450 to 480. Four to six DR-DQ haplotypes were handled as single units for association and clustering, since linkage in the cohort was strong. Among roughly 370 genotyped donors of the cohort, an average of approximately 240,000 unique TCR beta nucleotide sequences were sequenced per donor, around 20% of them non-productive. The investigation overall reported the following: In a later genetic analysis, a missense DCLRE1C variant was associated with V-gene and J-gene trimming of TCR beta chains, and the association was replicated in an independent cohort. At a false discovery rate of 0.05, a later analysis linked under 20,000 TCR beta sequences to specific HLA alleles. For the cohort, immune exposure information was limited to CMV serostatus. Compared with the roughly 670-donor mean, donors in an Asian-associated ancestry cluster had fewer N-insertions in productive TCRs, according to a later genetic analysis. Roughly uniform sequencing depth across donors was assumed in presence/absence analyses, although this assumption may not hold. Cytomegalovirus status was reported to be diagnosed by the classifier with high specificity and sensitivity in both the original and validation cohorts. The cohort was sequenced for TCR beta chains only, and without alpha or paired-chain data the features that could be detected were limited. A further reported finding was that TCR beta sequences accurately predicted the HLA-A and HLA-B alleles for most subjects in the first cohort. An earlier analysis of approximately 540 of the donors showed that most TCR beta V segments appeared in productive rearrangements either about 87% or about 30% of the time, which broadly matched IMGT annotations. Because counts were too low, about 18 rarely observed V segments, including chromosome 9 orphons, were excluded from the earlier analysis of around 640 of the donors. Some IMGT-functional V segments, including TRBV6-2 and TRBV6-3, could not be distinguished by the 87-base-pair reads and were therefore excluded. In the study, roughly 160 TCR beta chains were listed as associated with cytomegalovirus. In a later analysis, several top co-occurrence clusters were reported to appear linked to parvovirus B19, influenza, CMV and Epstein-Barr virus. In a later analysis, HLA-associated TCR beta chains were found to be more clonally expanded and to have lower generation probabilities than equally common non-associated chains. According to a later analysis, most CMV-associated TCR beta chains appeared to be HLA-restricted, and the HLA associations seemed to be driven largely by CMV exposure. Linkage disequilibrium might explain the correlated functional status among segregating V segments, but an unknown experimental factor could not be excluded. In vitro tests confirmed that three of the cytomegalovirus-associated TCR beta chains recognize cytomegalovirus antigens. The sequencing pipeline was judged likely to have produced a cluster of highly shared sequence variants as a technical artifact. The authors suggested that the approach could potentially be generalized to other disease states and immunological phenotypes. Assigning TCR associations to individual alleles was difficult when HLA alleles, especially DR and DQ, strongly co-occurred. HLA typing was unavailable for some donors at each locus, so association tests used only the typed subset. A later analysis found that TCR association rates varied across HLA loci, with DRB1 alleles showing the most associated TCRs and HLA-C alleles the fewest. Across donors, most TCR sequences were observed very rarely, whereas some public TCRs were present in many individuals.

V and J are trimmed by 6 bases and 5 bases, and the gene matches miss 7 bases of the junction. CDR3 length: 14 amino acids, cysteine to phenylalanine. Of all the DNA, just the CDR3 is kept, 42 bases in frame from base 1. CDR1 and CDR2 (MDHEN, SYDVKM) derive from the germline V gene. The protocol used for the library was the immunoSEQ multiplex PCR assay. The multiplex PCR relied on a mix of 60 forward primers for TCR Vbeta segments and 13 reverse primers for TCR Jbeta segments. A multiplex PCR assay on genomic DNA amplified the CDR3 region of rearranged TCR beta genes. Amplified TCR beta libraries were sequenced as 87-base-pair reads on the Illumina HiSeq System. As for how the authors treated the data: A later analysis counted tens of millions of unique TCR beta chains across the 650 to 800 repertoires, and 9.5 million to 11 million of these chains were shared by at least two donors. To remove PCR and sequencing errors, raw reads were error-corrected and collapsed into unique sequences using a nearest-neighbor algorithm that merged closely related sequences. V, D and J gene segments were assigned by aligning CDR3 sequences to IMGT reference sequences. Each retained sequence needed at least a six-nucleotide match to both a V gene segment and a J gene segment. Rearrangements were called productive when the CDR3 lacked stop codons and stayed in frame with V and J; all others were non-productive. Following IMGT convention, CDR3 was defined as the stretch from the second conserved V-encoded cysteine to the conserved J-encoded phenylalanine. The earlier analysis of some 600 of the donors excluded sequences that lacked an unambiguous match to a single V gene segment. In an earlier analysis of several hundred of the donors, V segments were called functional above 56.7% productive rearrangements and were called segregating when the between-donor standard deviation exceeded 5%. A statistical classification framework was built to diagnose cytomegalovirus status from the catalog of TCR beta chain sequences. In a later analysis, V and J genes were assigned by comparing TCR nucleotide sequences against IMGT/GENE-DB human TR gene sequences. A later analysis assigned CDR3 sequences and most-parsimonious VDJ recombination scenarios with the TCRdist pipeline. In a later analysis, every TCR beta chain was defined by the combination of its CDR3 amino acid sequence and its V-gene family, and reads without a unique V-gene family were dropped. A later analysis removed 600 or so highly shared, low-generation-probability nucleotide sequences to deal with suspected cross-contamination and a sequencing artifact. In a later analysis, a clonal expansion index was calculated for each public chain from normalized within-repertoire ranks of inferred template counts. Generation probabilities in a later analysis came from a VDJ recombination model fitted to out-of-frame rearrangements, and those results were checked against IGoR. In a later analysis, TCR-TCR, TCR-HLA and TCR-CMV co-occurrence was scored with hypergeometric tests, and a repertoire-size bias correction was applied to TCR pairs. False discovery rates were estimated in a later analysis by permuting HLA or CMV assignments 20 times. A later analysis grouped co-occurring TCRs with DBSCAN, adding TCRdist sequence similarity when clustering within HLA-allele-positive subsets. Repertoires with fewer than 30,000 or more than 120,000 public chains, plus five repertoires with anomalous nucleotide sharing, were excluded from co-occurrence clustering. TCRdb holds this immuneACCESS table with in-frame rearrangements only. Some clones are missing; in checked studies, unresolved V genes explain under half, and the rest has no known cause. The V and J calls and clone size come from that table; D and trimming were worked out from the DNA. The sample data list approximately 170,000 clones, and 80% to 90% of these were observed just once. Roughly 2.3% of the sample is in the top ten clones.

Turning to this clone: The antigen this receptor binds is unknown. Base qualities are not at hand, and no much larger clone is one base apart.

The cohort comprised around 700 healthy bone marrow donors. Cohort members were all nominally healthy when sampled, although unrecorded immune exposures were likely present. The donor was CMV seronegative and was included in the group of under 450 seronegative cohort members. A peripheral blood sample was provided by each donor, and peripheral blood mononuclear cells were used for TCR beta sequencing. Genomic DNA extraction from the blood cell samples was performed with the Qiagen DNeasy Blood Extraction Kit. Rearrangement joined TRBV28 to TRBJ2-5; 9 central nucleotides agree with TRBD1. The TCR was taken from a male donor in good health and CMV-seronegative. Sequenced: PBMCs. CDR3 loop: CASSPQGAGETQYF. The nucleotide sequence is TGTGCCAGCAGCCCACAGGGGGCAGGGGAGACCCAGTACTTC. The CDR3 plus the reference TRBV28 and TRBJ2-5 genes for the other parts give the full variable domain: DVKVTQSSRYLVKRTGEKVFLECVQDMDHENMFWYRQDPGLGLRLIYFSYDVKMKEKGDIPEGYSVSREKKERFSLILESASTNQTSMYLCASSPQGAGETQYFGPGTRLLVL.